The 24 T cell receptor beta chains presented below share a single source sample, sequenced in a study of tumor-infiltrating lymphocytes in primary liver carcinoma. Alongside blood RNA obtained from unsorted whole blood, germline DNA was also extracted. A constant-region primer primed TCR beta cDNA synthesis from about 490 ng of total RNA. It was through three nested multiplex PCR rounds of slightly modified ARM-PCR that TCR beta libraries arose. With TRBV1-TRBV30 forward primers and a C-beta reverse primer, the first two PCR rounds were run for about 10 cycles each. TCRdb reprocessed the multiplex PCR reads with MiXCR, giving one entry per CDR3 protein. The sample lists approximately 340,000 distinct CDR3 sequences; 65% were seen once. Sequencing input: peripheral blood. The origin of the receptors is a man in his forties with primary liver carcinoma and hepatitis B virus infection.

About this clonotype: This is likely a read error, given that the CDR3 carries no conserved phenylalanine or tryptophan at its end. The DNA is omitted, as the CDR3 cannot be located on it reliably, and the CDR3 follows TCRdb's listing. The J gene is TRBJ1-1, the V gene TRBV11-1; the table's D call, TRBD1, was not checked against the DNA. The CDR3 extends over 14 residues, inclusive of both ends. Germline CDR1 and CDR2: SGHAT and FQDESV (reference sequence). CDR3 residues: CASTPTGGFTESFL.

This clonotype was counted between two and nine times. The chain has TRBV5-1 and TRBJ2-6; D is unresolved. The CDR3 is made up of 11 amino acids. The V end lost 7 bases, the J end lost 7 bases, and 6 bases lay between the germline ends. Germline lookup yields CDR1 SGHRS and CDR2 YFSETQ. Written as DNA, the CDR3 is TGCGCCAGCTCCGCAGCCAACGTCCTGACTTTC. Translating gives CASSAANVLTF.

The V and J genes are TRBV25-1 and TRBJ1-2; D is ambiguous. V lost 4 bases and J 7 bases, leaving 10 bases between the germline ends. Germline CDR1 and CDR2: MGHDK and SYGVNS. The length of the CDR3 is 12 residues. The CDR3 protein is CASSGVERGYTF. The DNA of the CDR3 is TGTGCCAGCAGTGGGGTGGAGCGTGGCTACACCTTC.

In the case of this clonotype: Just one base apart from a much larger clone, this may be a read error. The rearrangement joins TRBV10-3 to TRBJ1-3; 7 nucleotides line up with TRBD1. Germline lookup yields CDR1 ENHRY and CDR2 SYGVKD. CDR3 length: 14 amino acids. Trimming cost V 9 bases and J 3 bases; bases outside gene matches: 8. The CDR3 DNA sequence: TGTGCCATGACGGACAGGACTAATGGAAACACCATATATTTT. Encoded protein: CAMTDRTNGNTIYF.

A word on this clonotype: A read error may produce the germline difference seen at one junction end. The V and J genes are TRBV14 and TRBJ1-6; weak D call: TRBD1 (5 bases). Germline CDR1 reads SGHDN; CDR2 reads FVKESK. The CDR3 covers 12 residues. The CDR3 coding sequence is TGTGCCAGCAGCCAAGCGGGCAGGGCCCTCCCCTTT. As protein: CASSQAGRALPF.

The chain uses TRBV5-1 and TRBJ2-5; 8 bases are shared with TRBD2. The V segment lost 0 bases and the J segment 3 bases; nucleotides outside the gene matches: 4. Germline CDR1 is SGHRS and CDR2 is YFSETQ. CDR3 length: 15 residues. DNA of the CDR3: TGCGCCAGCAGCTTGGGCGGGAGGTCTGAAGAGACCCAGTACTTC. Translating it yields CASSLGGRSEETQYF.

Of note for this clonotype: One base away lies a much larger clone, so this may be a sequencing read error. The rearrangement links TRBV6-1 to TRBJ2-1, with TRBD2 as a possible D gene (6 bases). The CDR3 is 13 residues long. CDR1 and CDR2 from the germline V gene are MNHNS and SASEGT. The CDR3 loop reads CANRDGLYNEQLF. The CDR3 DNA reads as TGTGCCAACCGGGACGGACTATACAATGAGCAGCTCTTC.

Concerning this clonotype itself: At one of its ends the junction is not consistent with the germline gene, which may arise from a read error. The CDR3 nucleotides read TGTGCCAACAGTGAGGCGAGACAGCAAAATCAGCCCCAGCATTTT. This translates into CANSEARQQNQPQHF. This chain joins TRBV6-1 and TRBJ1-5, with D perhaps matching TRBD1 (5 bases). The CDR3 spans 15 residues. Per germline, CDR1 MNHNS and CDR2 SASEGT.

Note on this clonotype: At one end the junction does not follow the germline gene, possibly because of a read error. The chain combines TRBV4-2 with TRBJ1-2, with no clear D. This CDR3 spans 17 amino acids. Germline V gene data show CDR1 as LGHNA and CDR2 as YNFKEQ. The CDR3 loop reads CPSRQGSSATSNYGYTF. The CDR3 DNA reads as TGTCCCAGCAGACAAGGAAGTTCAGCGACATCTAACTATGGCTACACCTTC.

The chain uses TRBV11-2 and TRBJ1-2, with 7 bases matching TRBD1. The germline V gene encodes CDR1 SGHAT and CDR2 FQNNGV. The CDR3 contains 15 residues. The V segment lost 7 bases and the J segment 4 bases; nucleotides outside the gene matches: 12. As DNA, the CDR3 is TGTGCCAGCACATCTACAGGGGAAGCTACCTATGGCTACACCTTC. It is translated as CASTSTGEATYGYTF.

Turning to this clonotype: One junction end does not reproduce the germline sequence, and a read error may be involved. The V gene is TRBV11-2, the J gene TRBJ2-5; D is uncertain. Germline V lookup: CDR1 SGHAT, CDR2 FQNNGV. The CDR3 runs 11 residues. In DNA, the CDR3 is TGTGTCAGTAGCCATCAAGAGACCCAGCACTTC. Encoded protein: CVSSHQETQHF.

Turning to this clonotype: A read error may produce the germline difference seen at one junction end. This sequence joins TRBV29-1 and TRBJ2-2; 7 bases match TRBD2. This CDR3 has 17 residues. Germline assignment: CDR1 SQVTM and CDR2 ANQGSEA. The CDR3 sequence is CSVYSGSSGPNTWELFF. The CDR3 DNA reads TGCAGCGTTTACTCCGGGTCTAGCGGACCAAACACCTGGGAGCTGTTTTTT.

This rearrangement joins TRBV5-5 to TRBJ2-7, with D maybe TRBD2 (6 bases). V dropped 3 bases and J dropped 5 bases, with 12 bases sitting between them. This CDR3 is built from 13 residues. The germline V gene encodes CDR1 SGHKS and CDR2 YYEKEE (reference sequence). The CDR3 nucleotides are TGTGCCAGCAGCTATAGGGCGGGGAACGAGCAGTACTTC. Translated: CASSYRAGNEQYF.

The rearrangement uses TRBV11-2 and TRBJ2-2; possibly TRBD1 or TRBD2 for D (5 bases each). The CDR3 is 13 amino acids. V was clipped by 9 bases and J by 6 bases, with 14 bases between them. Germline V lookup: CDR1 SGHAT, CDR2 FQNNGV. CDR3 in DNA: TGTGCCAGGAGGGCCATAGGGGCCGGGGAGCTGTTTTTT. It encodes CARRAIGAGELFF.

Worth noting for this clonotype: The junction departs from germline at one end; a sequencing error may be responsible. The V gene is TRBV6-2 or TRBV6-3, the J gene TRBJ2-7, with TRBD1 matching 7 bases. This CDR3 has 17 amino acids. The V gene's germline CDR1 is MNHEY and CDR2 SVGEGT. DNA for the CDR3: TGTGCCAGTAGTTACGCGGCGACAGGGATTAACTTCTACGAGCAGCACTTC. Its translation is CASSYAATGINFYEQHF.

Concerning this clonotype: A much larger clone lies a single base off, so this may be a read error. The CDR3 protein is CASSQGTCTEAFF. CDR3 DNA sequence: TGTGCCAGCAGCCAAGGGACATGCACTGAAGCTTTCTTT. This chain joins TRBV4-2 and TRBJ1-1, with D possibly being TRBD1 (5 bases). Trimming shortened V by 1 base and J by 4 bases, and 7 bases separated the two germline ends. The CDR3 contains 13 residues. In germline, CDR1 is LGHNA, CDR2 YNFKEQ.

This clonotype turned up a few times. As the CDR3 is not closed by the conserved phenylalanine or tryptophan, this likely results from a read error. The chain has TRBV12-3 or TRBV12-4 and TRBJ2-1, with no clear D. V was clipped by 1 base and J by 0 bases, with 1 base between them. The CDR3 has 13 residues. The CDR3 DNA is TGTGCCAGCAGTTTAGGCTCCTACAATGAGCAGTTCTCC. It is translated as CASSLGSYNEQFS.

The rearrangement links TRBV12-3 or TRBV12-4 to TRBJ2-3; the D gene is possibly TRBD2 (6 bases). V lost 2 bases to trimming and J lost 4 bases, with 16 bases between them. CDR3 length: 16 amino acids. The CDR3 nucleotides are TGTGCCAGCAGTTTACAGGGAACTCCTAGCGCAGATACGCAGTATTTT. Translation gives CASSLQGTPSADTQYF.

Note on this clonotype: The junction departs from the called germline gene at one end, perhaps through a read error. The chain joins TRBV4-1 to TRBJ2-7; TRBD2 matches 9 bases. This CDR3 comprises 17 residues. Germline assignment: CDR1 MGHRA and CDR2 YSYEKL. The CDR3 loop reads CASSQESGTSRFYDQYF. For the CDR3, the DNA is TGCGCCAGCAGCCAAGAATCCGGGACTAGCCGTTTCTACGACCAGTACTTC.

This clonotype has ten or more counts. V gene TRBV6-2 or TRBV6-3 combines with J gene TRBJ2-1; D may be TRBD1 (8 bases). From germline, CDR1 is MNHEY and CDR2 SVGEGT. The CDR3 is 16 residues long. Trimming left V 6 bases short and J 4 bases short, with 19 bases between. The CDR3 DNA sequence: TGTGCCAGCAGACGAGGACAGGGAGGGATATACAATGAGCAGTTCTTC. Amino acids: CASRRGQGGIYNEQFF.

Note on this clonotype: One junction end disagrees with the germline gene, perhaps due to a read error. The chain carries TRBV6-5 and TRBJ2-1, with D perhaps TRBD1 or TRBD2 (5 bases each). The CDR3 sequence is 14 residues long. CDR1 is MNHEY, CDR2 SVGAGI, per germline. The CDR3 here is CVSSYGTSDHEQFF. The CDR3 nucleotides read TGTGTCAGCAGTTACGGGACCAGCGACCATGAGCAGTTCTTC.

This clonotype showed up many times. This sequence joins TRBV6-1 and TRBJ2-2, with TRBD2 identical over 7 bases. This CDR3 comprises 18 residues. With 1 base clipped from V and 4 bases from J, the junction kept 12 bases outside the gene matches. CDR1 and CDR2 from the germline V gene are MNHNS and SASEGT. CDR3 DNA sequence: TGTGCCAGCAGTGAAGTGTTCGGGACTAACTACATCACCGGGGAGCTGTTTTTT. Protein product: CASSEVFGTNYITGELFF.

Points on this clonotype: At one end the junction does not follow the germline gene, possibly because of a read error. The rearrangement links TRBV5-1 to TRBJ2-7; TRBD1 might be the D (6 bases). This CDR3 has 13 amino acids. Germline V gives CDR1 SGHRS, CDR2 YFSETQ. CDR3 sequence (DNA): TGCGCCAGCAGCCCGGACAGTTTCTACGACCAGTACTTC. Translating it yields CASSPDSFYDQYF.

About this clonotype itself: Mismatch with germline at one junction end may stem from a read error. The V gene is TRBV11-2, the J gene TRBJ2-7; weak D call: TRBD2 (7 bases). The CDR3 is 14 amino acids. Per the germline V gene, CDR1 is SGHAT and CDR2 is FQNNGV. The CDR3 region is CAGRSGTWDYDQYF. The CDR3 DNA reads TGTGCCGGCAGGTCCGGGACATGGGACTACGATCAGTACTTC.